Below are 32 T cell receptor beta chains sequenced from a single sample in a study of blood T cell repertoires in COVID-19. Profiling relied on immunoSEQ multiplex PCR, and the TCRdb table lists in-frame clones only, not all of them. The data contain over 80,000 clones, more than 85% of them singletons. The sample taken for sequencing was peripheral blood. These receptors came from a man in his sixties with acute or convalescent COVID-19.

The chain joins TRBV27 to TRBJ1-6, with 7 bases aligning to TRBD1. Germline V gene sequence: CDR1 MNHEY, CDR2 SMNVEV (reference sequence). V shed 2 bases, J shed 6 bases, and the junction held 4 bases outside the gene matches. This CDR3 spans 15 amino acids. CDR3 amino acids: CASSLVGGSNSPLHF. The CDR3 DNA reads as TGTGCCAGCAGTTTAGTAGGGGGCAGTAATTCACCCCTCCACTTT.

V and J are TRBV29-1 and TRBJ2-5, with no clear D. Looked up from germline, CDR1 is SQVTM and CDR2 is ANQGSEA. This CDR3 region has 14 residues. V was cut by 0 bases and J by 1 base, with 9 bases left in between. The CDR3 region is CSVEDWAAQETQYF. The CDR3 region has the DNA TGCAGCGTTGAAGATTGGGCAGCCCAAGAGACCCAGTACTTC.

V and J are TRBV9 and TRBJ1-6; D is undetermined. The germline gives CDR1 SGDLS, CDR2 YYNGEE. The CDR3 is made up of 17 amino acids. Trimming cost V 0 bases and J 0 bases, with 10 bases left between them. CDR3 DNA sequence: TGTGCCAGCAGCGTAGACGCCCTAAGCTCCTATAATTCACCCCTCCACTTT. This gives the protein CASSVDALSSYNSPLHF.

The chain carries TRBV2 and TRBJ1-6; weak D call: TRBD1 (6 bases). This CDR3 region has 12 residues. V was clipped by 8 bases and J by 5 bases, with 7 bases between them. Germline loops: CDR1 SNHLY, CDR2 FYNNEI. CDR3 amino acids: CASGQNNSPLHF. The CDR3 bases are TGTGCCAGCGGACAGAATAATTCACCCCTCCACTTT.

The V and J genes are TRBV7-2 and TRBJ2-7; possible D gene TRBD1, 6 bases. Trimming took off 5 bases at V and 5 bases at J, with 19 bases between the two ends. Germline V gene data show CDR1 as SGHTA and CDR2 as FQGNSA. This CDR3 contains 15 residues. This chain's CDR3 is CASSAFPRGNDEQYF. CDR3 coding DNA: TGTGCCAGCAGCGCCTTCCCAAGGGGGAACGACGAGCAGTACTTC.

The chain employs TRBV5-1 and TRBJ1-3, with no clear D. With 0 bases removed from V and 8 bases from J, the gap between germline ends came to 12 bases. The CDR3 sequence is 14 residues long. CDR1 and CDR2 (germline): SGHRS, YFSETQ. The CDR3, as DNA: TGCGCCAGCAGCTTGGCTACCCAGCGGGACACCATATATTTT. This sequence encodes CASSLATQRDTIYF.

CDR3: CAISEPGTGYGYTF. DNA of the CDR3: TGTGCCATCAGTGAACCCGGGACAGGCTATGGCTACACCTTC. The chain is built from TRBV10-3 and TRBJ1-2; 8 nucleotides align to TRBD1. CDR3 length equals 14 residues. Germline lookup yields CDR1 ENHRY and CDR2 SYGVKD. The trim removed 3 bases at V and 4 bases at J, leaving 4 bases unmatched.

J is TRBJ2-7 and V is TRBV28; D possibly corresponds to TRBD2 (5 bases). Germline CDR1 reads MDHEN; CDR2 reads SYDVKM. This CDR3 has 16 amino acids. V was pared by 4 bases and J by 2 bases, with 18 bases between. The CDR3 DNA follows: TGTGCCAGCAGTTACCAATCGGGAATCCTAACCTACGAGCAGTACTTC. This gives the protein CASSYQSGILTYEQYF.

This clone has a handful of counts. The CDR3 region has the DNA TGTGCCAGTAGACGACTAGCGGGAGAGGGAGACGAGACCCAGTACTTC. Residues: CASRRLAGEGDETQYF. This sequence joins TRBV19 and TRBJ2-5; 12 nucleotides agree with TRBD2. Losses at the gene ends were 6 bases for V and 5 bases for J; bases not matched to a gene: 10. The length of the CDR3 is 16 residues. The germline V gene has CDR1 LNHDA and CDR2 SQIVND (reference sequence).

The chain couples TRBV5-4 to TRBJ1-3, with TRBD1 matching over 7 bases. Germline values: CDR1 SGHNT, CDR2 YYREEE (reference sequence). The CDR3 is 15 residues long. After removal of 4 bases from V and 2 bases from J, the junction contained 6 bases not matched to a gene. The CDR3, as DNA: TGTGCCAGCAGCCCCGGACAGGACACTGGAAACACCATATATTTT. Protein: CASSPGQDTGNTIYF.

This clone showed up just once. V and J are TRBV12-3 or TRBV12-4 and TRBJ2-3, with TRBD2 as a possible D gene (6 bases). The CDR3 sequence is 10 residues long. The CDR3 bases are TGTGAAGGAGGGCCAGATACGCAGTATTTT. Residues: CEGGPDTQYF.

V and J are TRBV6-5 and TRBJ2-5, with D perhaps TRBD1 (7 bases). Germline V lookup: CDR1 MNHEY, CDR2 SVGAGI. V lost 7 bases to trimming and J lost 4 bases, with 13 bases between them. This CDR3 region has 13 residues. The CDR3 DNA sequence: TGTGCCAGCACCCCAGGGGGGAGAGAGACCCAGTACTTC. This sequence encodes CASTPGGRETQYF.

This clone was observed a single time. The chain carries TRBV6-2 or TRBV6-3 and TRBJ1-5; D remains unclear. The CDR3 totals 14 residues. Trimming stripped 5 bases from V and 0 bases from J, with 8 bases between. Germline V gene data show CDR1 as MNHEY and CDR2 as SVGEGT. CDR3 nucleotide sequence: TGTGCCAGCAGTCAAAGCTATAGCAATCAGCCCCAGCATTTT. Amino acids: CASSQSYSNQPQHF.

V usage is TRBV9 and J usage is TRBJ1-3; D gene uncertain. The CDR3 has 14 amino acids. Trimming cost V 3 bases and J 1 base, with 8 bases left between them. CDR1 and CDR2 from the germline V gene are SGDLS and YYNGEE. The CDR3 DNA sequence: TGTGCCAGCAGCGCCAGGAGGTCTGGAAACACCATATATTTT. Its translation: CASSARRSGNTIYF.

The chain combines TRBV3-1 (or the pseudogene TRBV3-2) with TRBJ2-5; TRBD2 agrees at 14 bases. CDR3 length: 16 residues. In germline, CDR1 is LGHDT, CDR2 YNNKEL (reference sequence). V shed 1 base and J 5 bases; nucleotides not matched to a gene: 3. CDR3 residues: CASSQGTSGRRETQYF. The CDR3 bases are TGTGCCAGCAGCCAAGGGACTAGCGGGAGGAGGGAGACCCAGTACTTC.

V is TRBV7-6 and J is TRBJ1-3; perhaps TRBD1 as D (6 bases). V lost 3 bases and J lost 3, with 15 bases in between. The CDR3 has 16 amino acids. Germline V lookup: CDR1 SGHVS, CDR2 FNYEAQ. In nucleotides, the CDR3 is TGTGCCAGCAGCTTGGACCTCCCAGGGGTTGGAAACACCATATATTTT. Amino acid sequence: CASSLDLPGVGNTIYF.

Written as DNA, the CDR3 is TGTGCCAGTAGTACGCAGGCACCGATCCCTTCGTATAGCAATCAGCCCCAGCATTTT. Residues: CASSTQAPIPSYSNQPQHF. V gene TRBV19 combines with J gene TRBJ1-5; D gene unclear. From germline, CDR1 is LNHDA and CDR2 SQIVND (reference sequence). V lost 4 bases, J lost 0 bases, and 22 bases lay in between. This CDR3 spans 19 amino acids.

The CDR3 nucleotides read TGTGCCTGGGGACTGGGGAGGCACGAGCAGTACTTC. Its translation: CAWGLGRHEQYF. The chain uses TRBV30 and TRBJ2-7, with D maybe TRBD2 (6 bases). This CDR3 has 12 residues. Germline V gene lookup returns CDR1 GTSNPN and CDR2 SVGIG (reference sequence). V lost 5 bases and J 5 bases, leaving 13 bases between the germline ends. Together with reference TRBV30 and TRBJ2-7, the CDR3 gives the full variable domain: SQTIHQWPATLVQPVGSPLSLECTVEGTSNPNLYWYRQAAGRGLQLLFYSVGIGQISSEVPQNLSASRPQDRQFILSSKKLLLSDSGFYLCAWGLGRHEQYFGPGTRLTVT.

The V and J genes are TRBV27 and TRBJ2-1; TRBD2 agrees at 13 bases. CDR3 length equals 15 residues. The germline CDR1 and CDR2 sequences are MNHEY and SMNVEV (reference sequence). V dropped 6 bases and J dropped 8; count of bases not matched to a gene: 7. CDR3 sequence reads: CASSDTSGRAHEQFF. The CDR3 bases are TGTGCCAGCAGCGACACTAGCGGGAGGGCCCATGAGCAGTTCTTC.

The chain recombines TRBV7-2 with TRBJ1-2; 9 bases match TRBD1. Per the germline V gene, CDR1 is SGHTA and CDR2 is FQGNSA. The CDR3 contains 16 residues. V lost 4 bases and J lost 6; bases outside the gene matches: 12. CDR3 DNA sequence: TGTGCCAGCAGCTCTTCACTGGGACAGGGATCGAATGGCTACACCTTC. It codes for CASSSSLGQGSNGYTF.

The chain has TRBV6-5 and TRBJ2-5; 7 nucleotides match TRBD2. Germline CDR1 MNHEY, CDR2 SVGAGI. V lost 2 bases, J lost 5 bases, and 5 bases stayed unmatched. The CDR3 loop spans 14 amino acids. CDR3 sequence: CASSYRTSVETQYF. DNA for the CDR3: TGTGCCAGCAGTTACCGAACTAGCGTGGAGACCCAGTACTTC.

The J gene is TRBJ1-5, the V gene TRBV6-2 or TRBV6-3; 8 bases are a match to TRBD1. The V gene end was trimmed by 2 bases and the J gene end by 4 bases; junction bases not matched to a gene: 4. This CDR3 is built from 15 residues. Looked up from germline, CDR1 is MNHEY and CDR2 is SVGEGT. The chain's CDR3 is CASSYGQGKNQPQHF. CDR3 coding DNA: TGTGCCAGCAGTTACGGACAGGGAAAAAATCAGCCCCAGCATTTT.

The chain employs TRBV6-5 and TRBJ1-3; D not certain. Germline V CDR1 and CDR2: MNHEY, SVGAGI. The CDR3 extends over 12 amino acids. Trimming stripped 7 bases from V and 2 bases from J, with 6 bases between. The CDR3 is CASTQTGNTIYF. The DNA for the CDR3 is TGTGCCAGCACCCAAACTGGAAACACCATATATTTT.

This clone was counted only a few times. The CDR3 DNA sequence: TGTGCCGTCGGGGGAAGCTCCTACAATGAGCAGTTCTTC. Protein sequence: CAVGGSSYNEQFF. This chain uses TRBV27 with TRBJ2-1; D might be TRBD2 (6 bases). CDR3 length: 13 amino acids. The V gene's germline CDR1 is MNHEY and CDR2 SMNVEV (reference sequence). V lost 11 bases and J lost 0, with 11 bases in between.

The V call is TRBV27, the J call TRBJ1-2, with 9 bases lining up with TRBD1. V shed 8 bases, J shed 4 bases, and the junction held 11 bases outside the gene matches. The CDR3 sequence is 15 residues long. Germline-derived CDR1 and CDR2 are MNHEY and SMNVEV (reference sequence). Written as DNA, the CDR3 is TGTGCCAGCGCGGGACAGGGAAGAGGGATCTATGGCTACACCTTC. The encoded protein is CASAGQGRGIYGYTF.

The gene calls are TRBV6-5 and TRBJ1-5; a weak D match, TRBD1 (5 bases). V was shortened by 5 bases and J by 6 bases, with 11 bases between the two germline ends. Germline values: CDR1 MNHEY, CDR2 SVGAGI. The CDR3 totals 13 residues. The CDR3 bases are TGTGCCAGCAGTCCTGACAGTTTTCAGCCCCAGCATTTT. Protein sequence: CASSPDSFQPQHF.

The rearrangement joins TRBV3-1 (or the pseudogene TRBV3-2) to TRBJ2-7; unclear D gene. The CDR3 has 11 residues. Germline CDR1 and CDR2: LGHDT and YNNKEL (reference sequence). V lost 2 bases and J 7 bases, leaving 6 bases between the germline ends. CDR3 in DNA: TGTGCCAGCAGCCAATTGGAGGAGCAGTACTTC. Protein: CASSQLEEQYF.

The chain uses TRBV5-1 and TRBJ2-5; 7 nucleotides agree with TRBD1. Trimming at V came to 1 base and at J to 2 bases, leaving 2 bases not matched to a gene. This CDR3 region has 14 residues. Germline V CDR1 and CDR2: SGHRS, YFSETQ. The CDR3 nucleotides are TGCGCCAGCAGCTTGTTACAGGGGCAAGAGACCCAGTACTTC. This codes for CASSLLQGQETQYF.

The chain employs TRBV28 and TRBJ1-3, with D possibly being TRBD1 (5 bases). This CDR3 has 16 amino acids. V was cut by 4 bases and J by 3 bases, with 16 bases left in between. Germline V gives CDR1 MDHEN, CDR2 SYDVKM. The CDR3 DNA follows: TGTGCCAGCAGTTCCCCCTGGGCAGGGTTTGGAAACACCATATATTTT. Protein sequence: CASSSPWAGFGNTIYF.

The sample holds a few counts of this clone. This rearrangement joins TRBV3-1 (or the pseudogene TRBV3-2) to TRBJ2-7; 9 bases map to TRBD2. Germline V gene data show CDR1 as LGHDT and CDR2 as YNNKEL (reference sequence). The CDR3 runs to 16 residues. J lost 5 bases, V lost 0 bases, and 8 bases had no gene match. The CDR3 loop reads CASSQDLLAGSHEQYF. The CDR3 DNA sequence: TGTGCCAGCAGCCAAGATCTGCTAGCGGGAAGCCACGAGCAGTACTTC.

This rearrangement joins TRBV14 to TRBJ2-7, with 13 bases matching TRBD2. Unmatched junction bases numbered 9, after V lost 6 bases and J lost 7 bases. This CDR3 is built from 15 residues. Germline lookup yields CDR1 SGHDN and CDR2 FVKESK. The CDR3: CASRSGLAGVGEQYF. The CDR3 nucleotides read TGTGCCAGCAGATCCGGACTAGCGGGAGTAGGTGAGCAGTACTTC.

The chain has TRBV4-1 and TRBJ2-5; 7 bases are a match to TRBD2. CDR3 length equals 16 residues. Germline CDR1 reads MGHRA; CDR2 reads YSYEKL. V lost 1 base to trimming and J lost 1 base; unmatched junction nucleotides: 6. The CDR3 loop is CASSQAGGRPQETQYF. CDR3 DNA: TGCGCCAGCAGCCAAGCCGGCGGGAGACCCCAAGAGACCCAGTACTTC.